Below are 4 T cell receptor beta chains sequenced from a single sample in a study of blood T cell repertoires in COVID-19. TCRdb keeps only in-frame clones here, not all; method: immunoSEQ multiplex PCR. Counted here are 200,000 or so clones, about nine tenths occurring once; the ten biggest clones make up under 3%. Material: PBMCs or T cells enriched from blood (not recorded which). The source is a woman under 40 who had recovered from COVID-19.

The chain has TRBV11-3 and TRBJ2-2, with D possibly TRBD1 on 6 matching bases. CDR1 is SGHNT, CDR2 YENEEA, per germline. The CDR3 has 15 amino acids. Trimming left V 5 bases short and J 7 bases short, with 17 bases between. CDR3 sequence (DNA): TGTGCCAGCAGCGCAGCCTCAGGGGTTGGCGGGGAGCTGTTTTTT. It specifies CASSAASGVGGELFF.

The rearrangement joins TRBV4-3 to TRBJ1-2; D might be TRBD1 (5 bases). The CDR3 totals 15 residues. Trimming took 1 base from V and 0 from J, leaving 9 bases between them. Per the germline V gene, CDR1 is LGHNA and CDR2 is YSLEER. DNA of the CDR3: TGCGCCAGCAGCCAAGTAACGACAGCTAACTATGGCTACACCTTC. It yields the protein CASSQVTTANYGYTF.

This rearrangement joins TRBV18 to TRBJ1-6; 7 bases agree with TRBD1. V dropped 6 bases and J dropped 3; count of bases not matched to a gene: 8. Germline V gene sequence: CDR1 KGHSH, CDR2 LQKENI. The length of the CDR3 is 16 residues. CDR3 DNA: TGTGCCAGCTCGCCAGACAGGGTATTCTATAATTCACCCCTCCACTTT. It specifies CASSPDRVFYNSPLHF.

Concerning this clone itself: Other DNA sequences in this specimen translate into the identical CDR3. The V gene is TRBV19, the J gene TRBJ1-5; perhaps TRBD1 as D (6 bases). Germline V gene data show CDR1 as LNHDA and CDR2 as SQIVND (reference sequence). Deletions cut 6 bases from V and 4 bases from J, with 10 bases between. The CDR3 spans 13 residues. CDR3 loop: CASSLDRNQPQHF. The DNA for the CDR3 is TGTGCCAGTAGCTTAGACAGGAATCAGCCCCAGCATTTT.